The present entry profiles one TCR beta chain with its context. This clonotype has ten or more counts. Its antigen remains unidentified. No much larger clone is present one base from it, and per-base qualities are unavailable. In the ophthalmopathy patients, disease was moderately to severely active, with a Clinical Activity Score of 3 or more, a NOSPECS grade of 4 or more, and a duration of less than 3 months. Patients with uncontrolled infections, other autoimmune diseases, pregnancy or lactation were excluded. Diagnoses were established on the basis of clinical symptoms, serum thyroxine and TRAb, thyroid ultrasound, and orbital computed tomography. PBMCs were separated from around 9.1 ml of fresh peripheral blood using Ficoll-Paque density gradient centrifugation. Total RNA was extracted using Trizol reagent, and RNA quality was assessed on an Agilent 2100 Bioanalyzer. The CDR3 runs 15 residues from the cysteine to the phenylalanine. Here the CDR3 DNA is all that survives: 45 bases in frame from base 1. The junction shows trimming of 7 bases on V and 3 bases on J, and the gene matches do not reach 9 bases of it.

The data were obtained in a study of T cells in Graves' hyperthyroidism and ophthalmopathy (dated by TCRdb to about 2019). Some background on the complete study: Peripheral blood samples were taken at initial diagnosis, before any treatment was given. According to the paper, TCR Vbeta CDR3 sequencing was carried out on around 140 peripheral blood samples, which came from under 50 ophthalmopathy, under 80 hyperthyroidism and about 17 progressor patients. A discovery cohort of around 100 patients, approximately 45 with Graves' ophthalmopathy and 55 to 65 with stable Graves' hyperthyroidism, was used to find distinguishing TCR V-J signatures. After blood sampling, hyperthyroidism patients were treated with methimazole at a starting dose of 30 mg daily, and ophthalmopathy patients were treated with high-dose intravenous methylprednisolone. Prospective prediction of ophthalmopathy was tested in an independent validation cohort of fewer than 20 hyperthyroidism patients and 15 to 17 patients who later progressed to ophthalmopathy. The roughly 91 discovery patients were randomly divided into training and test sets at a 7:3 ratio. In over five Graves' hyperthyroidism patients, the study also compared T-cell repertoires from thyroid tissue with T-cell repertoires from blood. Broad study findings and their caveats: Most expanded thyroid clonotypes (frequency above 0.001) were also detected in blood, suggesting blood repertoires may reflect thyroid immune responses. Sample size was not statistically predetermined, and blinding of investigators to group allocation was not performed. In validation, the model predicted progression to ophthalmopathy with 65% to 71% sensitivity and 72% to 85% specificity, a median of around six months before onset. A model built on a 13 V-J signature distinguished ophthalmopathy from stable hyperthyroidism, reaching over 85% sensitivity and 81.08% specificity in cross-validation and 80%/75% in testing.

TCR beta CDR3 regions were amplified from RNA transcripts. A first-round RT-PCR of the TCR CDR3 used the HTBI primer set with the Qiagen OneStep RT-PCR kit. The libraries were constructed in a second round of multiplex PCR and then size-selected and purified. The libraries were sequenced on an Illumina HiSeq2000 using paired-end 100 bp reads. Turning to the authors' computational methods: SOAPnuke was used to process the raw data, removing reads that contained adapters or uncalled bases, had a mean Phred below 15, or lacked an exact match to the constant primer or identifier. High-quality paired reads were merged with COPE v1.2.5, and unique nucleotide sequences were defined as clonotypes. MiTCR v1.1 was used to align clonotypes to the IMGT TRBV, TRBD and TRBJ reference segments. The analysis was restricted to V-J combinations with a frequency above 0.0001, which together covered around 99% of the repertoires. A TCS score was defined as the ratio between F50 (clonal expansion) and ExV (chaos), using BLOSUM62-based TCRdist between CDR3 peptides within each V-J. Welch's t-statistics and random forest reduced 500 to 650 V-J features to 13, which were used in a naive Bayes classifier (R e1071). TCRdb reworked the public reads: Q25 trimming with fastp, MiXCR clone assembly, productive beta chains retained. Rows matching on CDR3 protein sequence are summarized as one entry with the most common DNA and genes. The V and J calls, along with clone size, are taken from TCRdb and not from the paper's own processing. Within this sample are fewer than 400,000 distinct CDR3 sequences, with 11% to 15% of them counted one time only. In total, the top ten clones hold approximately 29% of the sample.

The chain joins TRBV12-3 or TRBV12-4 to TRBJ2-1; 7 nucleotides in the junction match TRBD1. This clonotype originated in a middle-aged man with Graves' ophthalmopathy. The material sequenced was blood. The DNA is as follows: TGTGCCAGCATACCCAGGGACAGTGGCTACAATGAGCAGTTCTTC. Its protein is CASIPRDSGYNEQFF.